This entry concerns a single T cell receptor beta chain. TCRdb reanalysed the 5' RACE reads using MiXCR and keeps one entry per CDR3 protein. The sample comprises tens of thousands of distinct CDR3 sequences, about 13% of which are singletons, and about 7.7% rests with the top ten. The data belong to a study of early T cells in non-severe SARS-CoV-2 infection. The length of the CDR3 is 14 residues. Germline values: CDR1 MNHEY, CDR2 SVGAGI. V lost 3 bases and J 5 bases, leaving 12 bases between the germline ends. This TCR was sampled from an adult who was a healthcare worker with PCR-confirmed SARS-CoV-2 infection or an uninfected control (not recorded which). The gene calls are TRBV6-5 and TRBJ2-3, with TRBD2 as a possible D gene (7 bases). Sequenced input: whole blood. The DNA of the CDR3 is TGTGCCAGCAGTTATGGGGGGGCGGGAGATACGCAGTATTTT. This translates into CASSYGGAGDTQYF.